What follows are 13 T cell receptor beta chains derived from one specimen sequenced in a study of esophageal squamous cell carcinoma under preoperative chemotherapy (dated by TCRdb to the late 2010s). Libraries were prepared through PCR. Instrument on record: HiSeq X Ten. TCRdb reran the public reads through fastp at Q25 and MiXCR, keeping productive beta chains. For every CDR3 protein sequence, its rows merge into one entry that carries the most common genes and DNA. The sample records 9,000 to 9,500 distinct CDR3 sequences, around half of which are singletons. The ten largest make up 13% to 15% of the sample. In light of the paper, this sample's time point label describes: after preoperative PTX-NDP chemotherapy. The specimen was taken from a patient given preoperative chemotherapy. These receptors were obtained from a human donor with esophageal squamous cell carcinoma. The donor label of this sample is uncertain.

In the case of this clonotype: Mismatch with germline at one junction end may stem from a read error. The chain is built from TRBV10-3 and TRBJ2-4; 8 nucleotides match TRBD2. The CDR3 runs to 14 residues. The germline CDR1 and CDR2 sequences are ENHRY and SYGVKD. The CDR3 nucleotides read TGCGGCGGCTCGGGGGGGTCAGCCAAAGATACTCAGTATTTC. It yields the protein CGGSGGSAKDTQYF.

The sample holds many counts of this clonotype. V usage is TRBV14 and J usage is TRBJ1-6; D might be TRBD1 (5 bases). This CDR3 comprises 16 residues. The V end lost 1 base, the J end lost 0 bases, and 7 bases lay between the germline ends. Germline-derived CDR1 and CDR2 are SGHDN and FVKESK. The CDR3 loop reads CASSQGRASYNSPLHF. The CDR3 nucleotides read TGTGCCAGCAGCCAAGGCAGGGCCTCCTATAATTCACCCCTCCACTTT.

The chain joins TRBV6-1 to TRBJ2-1; D not certain. The germline V and J ends were trimmed by 0 bases and 9 bases, with 9 bases remaining between them. CDR3 size: 13 residues. In germline, CDR1 is MNHNS, CDR2 SASEGT. The CDR3 loop is CASSEAIGIEQFF. CDR3 nucleotide sequence: TGTGCCAGCAGTGAAGCGATAGGGATTGAGCAGTTCTTC.

The CDR3 DNA reads as TGTGCCAGCAGTGAAGGGGTAGCGGGGTCCGATACGCAGTATTTT. Its protein is CASSEGVAGSDTQYF. The gene calls are TRBV6-1 and TRBJ2-3; TRBD2 aligns across 8 bases. This CDR3 has 15 residues. In germline, CDR1 is MNHNS, CDR2 SASEGT. V shed 1 base and J 6 bases; nucleotides not matched to a gene: 6.

In this sample, this clonotype is medium-sized. This sequence joins TRBV12-3 or TRBV12-4 and TRBJ1-5, with D possibly TRBD1 on 5 matching bases. The V end lost 6 bases, the J end lost 0 bases, and 9 bases lay between the germline ends. The CDR3 is 14 amino acids. The CDR3 region is CASSPDSSNQPQHF. The CDR3 DNA follows: TGTGCCAGCAGCCCTGACAGTAGCAATCAGCCCCAGCATTTT.

Details on this clonotype: An end of the junction does not agree with germline; a read error may underlie this. The CDR3 is CASSPDYTGTNTQFF. The DNA for the CDR3 is TGTGCCAGCAGCCCTGACTACACTGGCACAAACACGCAGTTCTTT. This rearrangement joins TRBV7-2 to TRBJ2-1; a possible D gene is TRBD2 (5 bases). CDR1 is SGHTA, CDR2 FQGNSA, per germline. The CDR3 runs to 15 residues. Together with reference TRBV7-2 and TRBJ2-1, the CDR3 gives the full variable domain: GAGVSQSPSNKVTEKGKDVELRCDPISGHTALYWYRQSLGQGLEFLIYFQGNSAPDKSGLPSDRFSAERTGGSVSTLTIQRTQQEDSAVYLCASSPDYTGTNTQFFGPGTRLTVL.

This clonotype was observed many times. V and J are TRBV6-5 and TRBJ2-2; no definite D call. The CDR3 extends over 13 amino acids. V lost 1 base and J 6 bases, leaving 6 bases between the germline ends. Per germline, CDR1 MNHEY and CDR2 SVGAGI. The chain's CDR3 is CASSYLSAGELFF. The CDR3 DNA reads TGTGCCAGCAGTTACTTAAGCGCCGGGGAGCTGTTTTTT.

The chain couples TRBV4-2 to TRBJ1-1; TRBD1 matches at 9 bases. V shed 4 bases and J 6 bases; nucleotides not matched to a gene: 6. Germline CDR1 and CDR2: LGHNA and YNFKEQ. The CDR3 runs 14 residues. The CDR3 here is CASSPGQGRAEAFF. The CDR3, as DNA: TGTGCCAGCAGCCCGGGACAGGGTCGCGCTGAAGCTTTCTTT.

At least ten counts were recorded for this clonotype. This chain links TRBV7-6 with TRBJ2-1; D uncertain. The germline V gene has CDR1 SGHVS and CDR2 FNYEAQ. CDR3 length: 11 amino acids. Trimming took off 4 bases at V and 5 bases at J, with 3 bases between the two ends. The CDR3 is CASSYDNEQFF. The DNA for the CDR3 is TGTGCCAGCAGCTATGACAATGAGCAGTTCTTC.

This clonotype came up many times. The chain has TRBV7-2 and TRBJ2-3, with D perhaps assigned TRBD1 or TRBD2 (5 bases each). V was cut by 8 bases and J by 1 base, with 13 bases left in between. This CDR3 spans 14 amino acids. Germline CDR1 SGHTA, CDR2 FQGNSA. The CDR3: CASAWRGGTDTQYF. CDR3 sequence (DNA): TGTGCCAGCGCTTGGAGAGGGGGCACAGATACGCAGTATTTT.

The chain combines TRBV30 with TRBJ1-3, with D unresolved. This CDR3 has 13 amino acids. CDR1 is GTSNPN, CDR2 SVGIG, per germline (reference sequence). V lost 1 base, J lost 2 bases, and 6 bases lay in between. The CDR3 DNA follows: TGTGCCTGGAGTGAAGGGCCTGGAAACACCATATATTTT. It codes for CAWSEGPGNTIYF.

This chain connects TRBV12-5 to TRBJ2-1; D is ambiguous. This CDR3 spans 17 amino acids. Per the germline V gene, CDR1 is LGHNT and CDR2 is FRNRAP. V lost 1 base, J lost 1 base, and 14 bases lay in between. The CDR3 DNA follows: TGTGCTAGTGGTTTGGCACTATTTGGGTTATCCTACAATGAGCAGTTCTTC. This encodes CASGLALFGLSYNEQFF.

Turning to this clonotype: A read error may produce the germline difference seen at one junction end. V gene TRBV6-1 combines with J gene TRBJ2-2; D possibly matches TRBD1 or TRBD2 (5 bases each). This CDR3 has 15 residues. Germline V gives CDR1 MNHNS, CDR2 SASEGT. The CDR3 is CASSEPGTNTGTLYF. CDR3 sequence (DNA): TGTGCCAGCAGTGAACCAGGGACGAACACCGGGACGCTGTATTTT.